The 29 T cell receptor beta chains below were found in one sample sequenced in a study of T cell responses to AZD1222 COVID-19 vaccine. The table came from immunoSEQ multiplex PCR; TCRdb's copy has only in-frame clones and leaves some out. The data contain more than 90,000 clones, 80% to 85% of them seen just once; the ten biggest clones take up under 10%. The sequencing here drew on peripheral blood, taken on day 0 of AZD1222 vaccination. The receptors here all came from an adult in good health.

The gene calls are TRBV10-3 and TRBJ2-7; the D gene is possibly TRBD2 (6 bases). The germline CDR1 and CDR2 sequences are ENHRY and SYGVKD. The CDR3 is 15 amino acids. Trimming took off 2 bases at V and 3 bases at J, with 14 bases between the two ends. CDR3 region: CAISEPGGIGYEQYF. As DNA, the CDR3 is TGTGCCATCAGTGAGCCTGGAGGGATAGGCTACGAGCAGTACTTC.

V usage is TRBV7-2 and J usage is TRBJ2-5; 11 nucleotides agree with TRBD2. The CDR3 extends over 19 amino acids. The V gene end was trimmed by 5 bases and the J gene end by 0 bases; junction bases not matched to a gene: 14. Germline V gene lookup returns CDR1 SGHTA and CDR2 FQGNSA. Written as DNA, the CDR3 is TGTGCCAGCAGCCCCTCGGGGGCTAGCGGGAGGTTTAACCAAGAGACCCAGTACTTC. It translates to CASSPSGASGRFNQETQYF.

The rearrangement links TRBV9 to TRBJ2-7; TRBD1 aligns across 7 bases. Germline lookup yields CDR1 SGDLS and CDR2 YYNGEE. The CDR3 runs to 15 residues. J lost 0 bases, V lost 0 bases, and 3 bases had no gene match. In DNA, the CDR3 is TGTGCCAGCAGCGTAGTGGCAGGGGGCTCCTACGAGCAGTACTTC. Translated, it gives CASSVVAGGSYEQYF.

This clone is a singleton in its sample. J is TRBJ1-2 and V is TRBV9; maybe TRBD1 (6 bases). The CDR3 has 13 residues. Per germline, CDR1 SGDLS and CDR2 YYNGEE. The V end lost 4 bases, the J end lost 4 bases, and 11 bases lay between the germline ends. Here the CDR3 DNA reads TGTGCCAGCAGCCTTCAACAGGGCTATGGCTACACCTTC. This codes for CASSLQQGYGYTF. The whole variable domain, filled in from reference TRBV9 and TRBJ1-2, reads DSGVTQTPKHLITATGQRVTLRCSPRSGDLSVYWYQQSLDQGLQFLIQYYNGEERAKGNILERFSAQQFPDLHSELNLSSLELGDSALYFCASSLQQGYGYTFGSGTRLTVV.

The count of this clone is one. The genes are TRBV7-9 and TRBJ2-2; the D call may be TRBD1 or TRBD2 (5 bases each). The CDR3 extends over 16 amino acids. Trimming removed 5 bases from V and 0 bases from J, with 13 bases in between. CDR1 and CDR2 (germline): SEHNR, FQNEAQ (reference sequence). The CDR3 DNA is TGTGCCAGCAGCGATGCCGTGGGGGCGAACACCGGGGAGCTGTTTTTT. This codes for CASSDAVGANTGELFF.

The CDR3 region has the DNA TGTGCCAGCAGTTACTCCCTGGGGGCTTCTGATACGCAGTATTTT. It yields the protein CASSYSLGASDTQYF. The chain is built from TRBV6-6 and TRBJ2-3; D is possibly TRBD1 (6 bases). The CDR3 has 15 residues. The V and J ends lost 0 bases and 6 bases respectively, with 13 bases between them. CDR1 MNHNY and CDR2 SVGAGI come from the germline V gene (reference sequence).

This clone has just one count. The chain employs TRBV12-3 or TRBV12-4 and TRBJ1-2, with D maybe TRBD1 (5 bases). V was cut by 4 bases and J by 3 bases, with 6 bases left in between. CDR3 size: 12 residues. The CDR3, as DNA: TGTGCCAGCAGTTCAGGGTACTATGGCTACACCTTC. It codes for CASSSGYYGYTF.

The chain recombines TRBV27 with TRBJ2-3; possible D gene TRBD1, 7 bases. There are 14 residues in the CDR3. Deletions cut 6 bases from V and 7 bases from J, with 17 bases between. CDR1 is MNHEY, CDR2 SMNVEV, per germline (reference sequence). As DNA, the CDR3 is TGTGCCAGCAGGTCGGAGGGGGCGCGTAATACGCAGTATTTT. Residues: CASRSEGARNTQYF.

The chain links TRBV4-1 to TRBJ2-7; 7 bases are a match to TRBD2. Germline CDR1 reads MGHRA; CDR2 reads YSYEKL. The CDR3 totals 15 residues. V shed 0 bases, J shed 2 bases, and the junction held 4 bases outside the gene matches. DNA for the CDR3: TGCGCCAGCAGCCAAGATGGGAGGGAGACCTACGAGCAGTACTTC. Protein: CASSQDGRETYEQYF.

The chain combines TRBV29-1 with TRBJ2-1, with 10 bases identical to TRBD2. This CDR3 comprises 16 residues. CDR1 is SQVTM, CDR2 ANQGSEA, per germline. The ends lost 3 bases at V and 1 base at J; junction bases unmatched: 6. CDR3 amino acids: CSVDLGTSESYNEQFF. Written as DNA, the CDR3 is TGCAGCGTTGACTTGGGGACTAGCGAATCCTACAATGAGCAGTTCTTC.

This clone was found once. This rearrangement joins TRBV6-4 to TRBJ2-1; 10 bases are a match to TRBD2. Per the germline V gene, CDR1 is MRHNA and CDR2 is SNTAGT. The trim removed 3 bases at V and 7 bases at J, leaving 15 bases unmatched. The CDR3 totals 18 residues. The CDR3 DNA reads TGTGCCAGCAGTGAGAGTTGGAGCGGGGGGGCCGGTTCGAATGAGCAGTTCTTC. Amino acid sequence: CASSESWSGGAGSNEQFF.

V usage is TRBV18 and J usage is TRBJ2-3, with 7 nucleotides matching TRBD2. Germline V gives CDR1 KGHSH, CDR2 LQKENI. Trimming cost V 1 base and J 6 bases; bases outside gene matches: 7. The CDR3 sequence is 15 residues long. The CDR3 sequence is CASSPLGGEFDTQYF. The CDR3 region has the DNA TGTGCCAGCTCACCACTGGGAGGGGAGTTTGATACGCAGTATTTT.

Only one count was recorded for this clone. V gene TRBV7-2 combines with J gene TRBJ2-5, with 7 bases fitting TRBD2. CDR3 length equals 13 residues. V gave up 6 bases and J gave up 10 bases; unmatched junction bases: 11. Germline CDR1 SGHTA, CDR2 FQGNSA. For the CDR3, the DNA is TGTGCCAGCAGGCCCGTGGGAGGGTGGGACCAGTACTTC. Its protein product is CASRPVGGWDQYF.

The chain links TRBV7-3 to TRBJ2-3; D is unclear. The CDR3 spans 13 residues. The germline V and J ends were trimmed by 8 bases and 0 bases, with 9 bases remaining between them. In germline, CDR1 is SGHTA, CDR2 FQGTGA. The CDR3 is CASRKTSTDTQYF. Here the CDR3 DNA reads TGTGCCAGCCGTAAGACGAGCACAGATACGCAGTATTTT.

This clone was picked up many times. J is TRBJ1-5 and V is TRBV7-9, with TRBD1 as a possible D gene (5 bases). Looked up from germline, CDR1 is SEHNR and CDR2 is FQNEAQ (reference sequence). This CDR3 has 17 amino acids. V lost 8 bases, J lost 4 bases, and 24 bases lay in between. This chain's CDR3 is CASPSRTPYFFNQPQHF. The CDR3 DNA sequence: TGTGCCAGCCCCTCCCGGACACCTTATTTTTTTAATCAGCCCCAGCATTTT.

The J gene is TRBJ1-2, the V gene TRBV6-5; the D is unclear. Germline V gene lookup returns CDR1 MNHEY and CDR2 SVGAGI. The CDR3 sequence is 16 residues long. V was trimmed by 0 bases and J by 4 bases, leaving 15 bases between them. The CDR3 region is CASSYSFFGEGYGYTF. CDR3 coding DNA: TGTGCCAGCAGTTACTCGTTTTTCGGGGAGGGCTATGGCTACACCTTC.

This chain uses TRBV27 with TRBJ2-7, with D tentatively TRBD2 (7 bases). V was cut by 1 base and J by 6 bases, with 10 bases left in between. The CDR3 runs to 13 residues. The germline V gene encodes CDR1 MNHEY and CDR2 SMNVEV (reference sequence). CDR3 nucleotides: TGTGCCAGCAGTTTATGGGGGGGCGGCGAGCAGTACTTC. Translation: CASSLWGGGEQYF.

This clone was detected ten times or more. The CDR3: CAISETSGTLSEQFF. CDR3 sequence (DNA): TGTGCCATCAGTGAAACTAGCGGGACACTCTCGGAGCAGTTCTTC. V gene TRBV10-3 combines with J gene TRBJ2-1; 10 bases are shared with TRBD2. CDR1 ENHRY and CDR2 SYGVKD come from the germline V gene. V gave up 3 bases and J gave up 10 bases; unmatched junction bases: 9. CDR3 length equals 15 residues.

The V and J genes are TRBV6-5 and TRBJ1-3; no firm D call. Per germline, CDR1 MNHEY and CDR2 SVGAGI. V lost 6 bases and J 0 bases, leaving 12 bases between the germline ends. The CDR3 has 15 residues. The CDR3 DNA follows: TGTGCCAGCAGACCGGGGTTAAGCTCTGGAAACACCATATATTTT. It specifies CASRPGLSSGNTIYF.

The chain uses TRBV5-4 and TRBJ2-7; 11 bases line up with TRBD2. V dropped 3 bases and J dropped 6; count of bases not matched to a gene: 8. The CDR3 runs 15 residues. CDR1 is SGHNT and CDR2 is YYREEE in the germline V gene (reference sequence). CDR3 protein: CASSSQGTSGGEQYF. CDR3 bases: TGTGCCAGCAGCTCCCAGGGGACTAGCGGAGGCGAGCAGTACTTC.

This chain joins TRBV28 and TRBJ2-7; 7 nucleotides match TRBD1. Looked up from germline, CDR1 is MDHEN and CDR2 is SYDVKM. The CDR3 extends over 14 amino acids. V was clipped by 6 bases and J by 1 base; unmatched bases: 6. The CDR3 sequence: CASSLQGWSYEQYF. Here the CDR3 DNA reads TGTGCCAGCAGCTTACAGGGGTGGTCCTACGAGCAGTACTTC.

This clone has a single count. The V and J genes are TRBV4-2 and TRBJ1-2; weak D call: TRBD1 (6 bases). V was shortened by 4 bases and J by 7 bases, with 19 bases between the two germline ends. The CDR3 runs 15 residues. The germline gives CDR1 LGHNA, CDR2 YNFKEQ. CDR3 loop: CASSPTGAGNAGYTF. The CDR3 nucleotides are TGTGCCAGCAGCCCTACGGGGGCGGGGAACGCTGGCTACACCTTC.

This clone was seen only once. CDR3 nucleotide sequence: TGTGCCAGTAGTAAGTGGACAGGGGTCTACGAGCAGTACTTC. As protein: CASSKWTGVYEQYF. This chain uses TRBV19 with TRBJ2-7, with 9 bases that match TRBD1. The germline V gene has CDR1 LNHDA and CDR2 SQIVND (reference sequence). This CDR3 has 14 amino acids. Trimming removed 4 bases from V and 3 bases from J; junction bases left unmatched: 4.

V is TRBV5-4 and J is TRBJ1-6, with 9 bases fitting TRBD1. Trimming cost V 4 bases and J 9 bases; bases outside gene matches: 11. CDR3 length: 16 residues. CDR1 and CDR2 from the germline V gene are SGHNT and YYREEE (reference sequence). DNA for the CDR3: TGTGCCAGCAGCCAAAATATACAGGGGGCGGGTTCACCCCTCCACTTT. Protein product: CASSQNIQGAGSPLHF. The full variable domain, rest sourced from reference TRBV5-4 and TRBJ1-6, is ETGVTQSPTHLIKTRGQQVTLRCSSQSGHNTVSWYQQALGQGPQFIFQYYREEENGRGNFPPRFSGLQFPNYSSELNVNALELDDSALYLCASSQNIQGAGSPLHFGNGTRLTVT.

The rearrangement links TRBV5-1 to TRBJ2-1; TRBD1 is a possible D gene (7 bases). V dropped 4 bases and J dropped 8 bases, with 19 bases sitting between them. The CDR3 length is 15 residues. Germline CDR1 and CDR2: SGHRS and YFSETQ. The CDR3 sequence: CASSPPGGSLDEQFF. For the CDR3, the DNA is TGCGCCAGCAGCCCCCCAGGGGGGTCCCTCGATGAGCAGTTCTTC.

The chain joins TRBV7-8 to TRBJ2-3, with D possibly being TRBD2 (6 bases). The V end was cut by 5 bases, the J end by 5 bases, with 11 bases between. The CDR3 is 13 residues long. Germline assignment: CDR1 SGHVS and CDR2 FQNEAQ. The CDR3 sequence: CASSGGLGDTQYF. The CDR3 bases are TGTGCCAGCAGCGGAGGGCTAGGAGATACGCAGTATTTT.

V is TRBV6-5 and J is TRBJ1-4, with D perhaps matching TRBD1 (6 bases). The germline CDR1 and CDR2 sequences are MNHEY and SVGAGI. Trimming took 0 bases from V and 8 from J, leaving 13 bases between them. CDR3 length equals 15 residues. Here the CDR3 reads CASSYSAGVQEKLFF. In DNA form, the CDR3 reads TGTGCCAGCAGTTACTCGGCAGGGGTTCAAGAAAAACTGTTTTTT.

The chain couples TRBV5-1 to TRBJ1-1; D is unclear. The V end was cut by 2 bases, the J end by 1 base, with 6 bases between. The CDR3 consists of 13 residues. Germline V gives CDR1 SGHRS, CDR2 YFSETQ. CDR3 nucleotides: TGCGCCAGCAGCTTCAACAGGAACACTGAAGCTTTCTTT. Translating gives CASSFNRNTEAFF.

The genes are TRBV6-5 and TRBJ1-2; D is ambiguous. CDR1 and CDR2 from the germline V gene are MNHEY and SVGAGI. The ends were cut back, 2 bases at V and 5 bases at J, with 12 bases in the middle. This CDR3 has 14 residues. The chain's CDR3 is CASSYRDRSYGYTF. In DNA form, the CDR3 reads TGTGCCAGCAGTTACAGGGATAGATCTTATGGCTACACCTTC.